This T cell receptor (beta chain) was documented in a study of identical twins. The study, taken as a whole, reports: Out-of-frame sharing of TCR alpha in monozygotic twins was underestimated by models.

About this clonotype: The antigen remains unidentified.

Each CDR3 protein is one row after TCRdb ran MiXCR on the 5' RACE reads. The data contain 1.5 million to 2 million distinct CDR3 sequences, about 31% of them singletons. The V end was cut by 4 bases, the J end by 2 bases, with 8 bases between. Germline values: CDR1 SGHDN, CDR2 FVKESK. CDR3 size: 14 residues. The TCR comes from a newborn girl in good health. Sequencing input: cord blood. V and J are TRBV14 and TRBJ2-2, with D tentatively TRBD1 (5 bases). The CDR3 protein is CASSRQSNTGELFF. The CDR3 DNA follows: TGTGCCAGCAGCCGACAGAGTAACACCGGGGAGCTGTTTTTT. The full variable domain, completed using reference TRBV14 and TRBJ2-2, is EAGVTQFPSHSVIEKGQTVTLRCDPISGHDNLYWYRRVMGKEIKFLLHFVKESKQDESGMPNNRFLAERTGGTYSTLKVQPAELEDSGVYFCASSRQSNTGELFFGEGSRLTVL.